This is a list of T cell receptor beta chains from one sample in a study of cytomegalovirus exposure and HLA in healthy donors. Libraries were prepared by immunoSEQ multiplex PCR; TCRdb keeps only in-frame clonotypes and omits some of them. The repertoire holds approximately 100,000 clones, with roughly four fifths as singletons. Sequencing was carried out using PBMCs. These receptors were obtained from a man over 45 in good health and CMV-seronegative. CDR3s include the opening cysteine and the closing phenylalanine or tryptophan. The D gene is left open where the match is weak. Size values are once, few and many counts, or a class for expanded clones, and some rows have none.

j_call cdr3_length d_call clone_size v_call cdr3_aa cdr3_nt
TRBJ1-1 16 - - TRBV4-1 CASSQFPAGSGTEAFF TGCGCCAGCAGCCAATTTCCAGCGGGAAGTGGCACTGAAGCTTTCTTT
TRBJ1-1 13 - - TRBV2 CASSRDTNTEAFF TGTGCCAGCAGTAGGGACACCAACACTGAAGCTTTCTTT
TRBJ2-1 13 - - TRBV28 CASSTGLHNEQFF TGTGCCAGCAGTACGGGTTTACACAATGAGCAGTTCTTC
TRBJ2-7 15 TRBD1 once TRBV4-2 CASSQGNRGPYEQYF TGTGCCAGCAGCCAAGGGAACAGGGGCCCCTACGAGCAGTACTTC
TRBJ1-6 12 - - TRBV6-5 CASSYRNSPLHF TGTGCCAGCAGTTACCGTAATTCACCCCTCCACTTT
TRBJ1-4 14 - - TRBV6-5 CASEGPSTNEKLFF TGTGCCAGCGAGGGTCCTTCAACTAATGAAAAACTGTTTTTT
TRBJ1-3 16 TRBD1 - TRBV19 CASSETGTGVGNTIYF TGTGCCAGTAGTGAAACCGGGACAGGGGTAGGAAACACCATATATTTT
TRBJ2-7 15 TRBD2 once TRBV7-8 CASSLGLAEFYEQYF TGTGCCAGCAGCTTAGGGCTAGCGGAGTTTTACGAGCAGTACTTC
TRBJ1-1 13 - few TRBV7-2 CASSSNLRREAFF TGTGCCAGCAGCTCCAACCTCAGGAGGGAAGCTTTCTTT
TRBJ1-4 13 - - TRBV6-6 CASSGALGEKLFF TGTGCCAGCAGTGGGGCCCTGGGTGAAAAACTGTTTTTT
TRBJ2-1 14 - - TRBV18 CASSPASVYNEQFF TGTGCCAGCTCACCCGCTAGCGTCTACAATGAGCAGTTCTTC
TRBJ2-1 15 - - TRBV28 CASSPFQVSYNEQFF TGTGCCAGCAGCCCCTTCCAGGTATCCTACAATGAGCAGTTCTTC
TRBJ1-4 12 - - TRBV6-1 CASSGAGEKLFF TGTGCCAGCAGTGGGGCAGGGGAAAAACTGTTTTTT
TRBJ2-1 16 TRBD2 - TRBV6-6 CASIRTSGRRWNEQFF TGTGCCAGCATCCGGACTAGCGGGAGGAGGTGGAATGAGCAGTTCTTC
TRBJ2-3 15 TRBD1 - TRBV7-3 CASSLPGQGSDTQYF TGTGCCAGCAGCCTCCCAGGACAGGGGTCAGATACGCAGTATTTT
TRBJ2-5 13 - - TRBV5-4 CASSPGTEETQYF TGTGCCAGCAGCCCCGGTACCGAAGAGACCCAGTACTTC
TRBJ2-1 17 - - TRBV27 CASSLFRGSRHNNEQFF TGTGCCAGCAGTTTATTTAGGGGGTCCCGCCACAACAATGAGCAGTTCTTC
TRBJ2-7 12 TRBD1 - TRBV10-3 CAISESGQGQYF TGTGCCATCAGTGAGTCGGGACAGGGGCAGTACTTC
TRBJ1-3 14 TRBD1 once TRBV5-5 CASRPTGTGNTIYF TGTGCCAGCAGGCCGACAGGGACTGGAAACACCATATATTTT
TRBJ2-7 13 - - TRBV5-4 CASSFQISYEQYF TGTGCCAGCAGTTTTCAGATATCCTACGAGCAGTACTTC
TRBJ2-5 10 - medium-sized TRBV29-1 CSVGPLTSDF TGCAGCGTCGGGCCTTTGACTAGTGACTTC
TRBJ1-2 15 - - TRBV28 CASSVSRAGNYGYTF TGTGCCAGCAGTGTCAGTAGGGCGGGCAACTATGGCTACACCTTC
TRBJ2-1 12 - - TRBV6-1 CASSNRWNEQFF TGTGCCAGCAGTAACCGGTGGAATGAGCAGTTCTTC
TRBJ2-3 13 TRBD1 - TRBV10-2 CASSGQGADTQYF TGCGCCAGCAGCGGACAGGGGGCAGATACGCAGTATTTT
TRBJ2-3 15 TRBD1 - TRBV4-1 CASSPRQGGTDTQYF TGCGCCAGCAGCCCTAGACAGGGGGGTACAGATACGCAGTATTTT
TRBJ1-2 13 - - TRBV28 CASSIGQHYGYTF TGTGCCAGCAGCATTGGACAGCACTATGGCTACACCTTC
TRBJ2-3 15 - few TRBV5-8 CASSLEGVATDTQYF TGTGCCAGCAGCTTGGAAGGGGTGGCAACAGATACGCAGTATTTT
TRBJ1-5 17 TRBD1 - TRBV4-1 CASSQERGTVGDQPQHF TGCGCCAGCAGCCAGGAAAGAGGGACAGTCGGGGATCAGCCCCAGCATTTT
TRBJ2-2 14 - - TRBV4-3 CASSQVGVTGELFF TGCGCCAGCAGCCAAGTGGGAGTAACCGGGGAGCTGTTTTTT
TRBJ2-2 14 - - TRBV27 CASSLGHQAGELFF TGTGCCAGCAGTTTGGGGCACCAGGCCGGGGAGCTGTTTTTT
TRBJ1-2 15 TRBD1 - TRBV6-5 CASSPGVGQGYGYTF TGTGCCAGCAGTCCGGGAGTGGGACAGGGGTATGGCTACACCTTC
TRBJ2-7 15 TRBD1 - TRBV5-1 CASSPRDRGEYEQYF TGCGCCAGCAGCCCCCGGGACAGGGGAGAGTACGAGCAGTACTTC
TRBJ2-2 13 - - TRBV11-3 CASGVPNTGELFF TGTGCCAGCGGAGTCCCGAACACCGGGGAGCTGTTTTTT
TRBJ2-2 15 TRBD2 - TRBV5-4 CASSEGLAGTGELFF TGTGCCAGCAGCGAGGGACTAGCGGGAACCGGGGAGCTGTTTTTT
TRBJ1-6 13 - - TRBV7-2 CASSLTTRAPLHF TGTGCCAGCAGCTTAACCACTAGGGCGCCCCTCCACTTT
TRBJ2-3 15 TRBD1 once TRBV5-1 CASSPRQGKPDTQYF TGCGCCAGCAGCCCACGACAGGGGAAGCCAGATACGCAGTATTTT
TRBJ1-5 14 - - TRBV30 CAWSTGTVNQPQHF TGTGCCTGGAGTACCGGAACAGTTAATCAGCCCCAGCATTTT
TRBJ1-3 15 TRBD1 once TRBV6-5 CASSYTQGGGNTIYF TGTGCCAGCAGTTACACACAGGGGGGGGGAAACACCATATATTTT
TRBJ2-7 13 - few TRBV30 CAWMRTGGHEQYF TGTGCCTGGATGAGAACGGGGGGCCACGAGCAGTACTTC
TRBJ2-1 17 TRBD2 - TRBV9 CASSLAGAISSYNEQFF TGTGCCAGCTCCTTAGCGGGGGCGATTAGCTCCTACAATGAGCAGTTCTTC
TRBJ1-1 13 - - TRBV2 CASQLRVATEAFF TGTGCCTCCCAACTACGGGTAGCTACTGAAGCTTTCTTT
TRBJ1-1 15 - few TRBV2 CASRGTTLKNTEAFF TGTGCCAGCAGGGGGACTACTCTGAAGAACACTGAAGCTTTCTTT
TRBJ2-6 15 - - TRBV9 CASSVVSSGANVLTF TGTGCCAGCAGCGTAGTGAGCTCTGGGGCCAACGTCCTGACTTTC
TRBJ2-7 13 TRBD2 - TRBV2 CASNGGGPNEQYF TGTGCCAGCAACGGGGGAGGGCCGAACGAGCAGTACTTC
TRBJ2-3 14 - once TRBV11-3 CASSSGHSTDTQYF TGTGCCAGCAGTTCCGGACATAGCACAGATACGCAGTATTTT
TRBJ2-3 14 - few TRBV5-1 CASRYRSSTDTQYF TGCGCCAGCAGGTACAGGTCTAGCACAGATACGCAGTATTTT
TRBJ1-6 12 - few TRBV28 CASSLRELILHF TGTGCCAGCAGTTTAAGGGAGTTGATCCTCCACTTT
TRBJ1-1 13 TRBD1 once TRBV10-3 CAIRGTGVTEAFF TGTGCCATCAGGGGGACAGGGGTCACTGAAGCTTTCTTT
TRBJ2-7 13 - - TRBV7-2 CASSLDSSYEQYF TGTGCCAGCAGCTTAGACAGCTCCTACGAGCAGTACTTC
TRBJ1-1 15 - - TRBV5-1 CASRRGEGLNTEAFF TGCGCCAGCAGAAGAGGGGAGGGGTTGAACACTGAAGCTTTCTTT
TRBJ1-6 14 - - TRBV7-3 CASSPDGYNSPLHF TGTGCCAGCAGCCCAGACGGGTATAATTCACCCCTCCACTTT
TRBJ1-5 15 TRBD1 - TRBV10-3 CAISAGGGGGQPQHF TGTGCCATCAGTGCAGGGGGCGGGGGCGGGCAGCCCCAGCATTTT
TRBJ1-5 14 - - TRBV28 CASSSPQGNQPQHF TGTGCCAGCAGTTCCCCGCAGGGGAATCAGCCCCAGCATTTT
TRBJ1-2 13 TRBD1 - TRBV6-1 CASRLTGVYGYTF TGTGCCAGCAGGTTGACAGGGGTCTATGGCTACACCTTC
TRBJ1-5 16 TRBD1 - TRBV5-6 CASSPGQGAGNQPQHF TGTGCCAGCAGCCCAGGACAGGGGGCCGGCAATCAGCCCCAGCATTTT
TRBJ2-7 21 TRBD1 - TRBV19 CASINQTGQGADEPNSYEQYF TGTGCCAGTATTAATCAGACTGGACAGGGGGCCGACGAACCAAACTCCTACGAGCAGTACTTC
TRBJ1-1 16 TRBD1 once TRBV19 CASSTRRGQGGTEAFF TGTGCCAGTAGTACTAGACGGGGACAGGGAGGGACTGAAGCTTTCTTT